The 22 T cell receptor beta chains given below trace back to one sample, sequenced in a study of OX40 agonist ivuxolimab in advanced cancers. Some clones are missing from TCRdb's copy, which holds only in-frame ones; the method was immunoSEQ multiplex PCR. This sample carries about 69,000 clones, 60% to 85% of them seen once, and the ten largest clones take approximately 2.1%. The starting material was CD4+ or CD8+ T cells sorted from blood, obtained in a trial of the OX40 agonist ivuxolimab. All receptors derive from an adult with an advanced solid tumor such as melanoma, head and neck, liver or kidney cancer.

CDR3 coding DNA: TGTGCCAGCACAGGACAGGGGGCTTCGATGAACACTGAAGCTTTCTTT. Protein product: CASTGQGASMNTEAFF. V gene TRBV18 combines with J gene TRBJ1-1; 11 bases align to TRBD1. Germline CDR1 reads KGHSH; CDR2 reads LQKENI. J lost 0 bases, V lost 8 bases, and 8 bases had no gene match. This CDR3 contains 16 residues.

This chain uses TRBV11-2 with TRBJ2-1, with D tentatively TRBD1 (5 bases). This CDR3 spans 14 amino acids. V was clipped by 5 bases and J by 7 bases, with 15 bases between them. Germline V gene sequence: CDR1 SGHAT, CDR2 FQNNGV. The CDR3 here is CASSPRVDTNEQFF. The CDR3 DNA reads as TGTGCCAGCAGCCCCAGGGTGGATACGAATGAGCAGTTCTTC.

The gene calls are TRBV28 and TRBJ2-1; 12 bases line up with TRBD2. The CDR3 sequence is 17 residues long. Trimming removed 2 bases from V and 8 bases from J; junction bases left unmatched: 10. CDR1 is MDHEN, CDR2 SYDVKM, per germline. CDR3 DNA: TGTGCCAGCAGTTTACGGCGGGCTAGCGGGAGGGCAGATGAGCAGTTCTTC. As protein: CASSLRRASGRADEQFF.

J is TRBJ2-7 and V is TRBV7-7; weak D call: TRBD2 (5 bases). Germline loops: CDR1 SSHAT, CDR2 FNYEAQ (reference sequence). The CDR3 runs to 17 residues. Trimming pared 4 bases from V and 7 bases from J, leaving 26 bases between. The CDR3 nucleotides are TGTGCCAGCAGCTCACACGGGGAGACTGCCTCCCGGCGGGAGCAGTACTTC. Amino acid sequence: CASSSHGETASRREQYF.

CDR3 coding DNA: TGTGCCAGCAGTGTGACGGCTTATAGCAATCAGCCCCAGCATTTT. This gives the protein CASSVTAYSNQPQHF. The genes are TRBV6-1 and TRBJ1-5, with D hard to call. This CDR3 has 15 residues. V lost 4 bases and J 0 bases, leaving 10 bases between the germline ends. The germline gives CDR1 MNHNS, CDR2 SASEGT.

This rearrangement joins TRBV27 to TRBJ1-4, with 9 bases lining up with TRBD1. V lost 6 bases, J lost 8 bases, and 7 bases stayed unmatched. This CDR3 spans 14 amino acids. Germline CDR1 MNHEY, CDR2 SMNVEV (reference sequence). CDR3 DNA sequence: TGTGCCAGCAGGTCCGGGACAGGGCTAGAAAAACTGTTTTTT. It codes for CASRSGTGLEKLFF.

The chain has TRBV14 and TRBJ2-7; D uncertain. The CDR3 totals 13 residues. Trimming took off 0 bases at V and 7 bases at J, with 10 bases between the two ends. Germline CDR1 and CDR2: SGHDN and FVKESK. CDR3 DNA: TGTGCCAGCAGCCAAGATCGACGTAGGGAGCAGTACTTC. It codes for CASSQDRRREQYF. The full variable domain, rest sourced from reference TRBV14 and TRBJ2-7, is EAGVTQFPSHSVIEKGQTVTLRCDPISGHDNLYWYRRVMGKEIKFLLHFVKESKQDESGMPNNRFLAERTGGTYSTLKVQPAELEDSGVYFCASSQDRRREQYFGPGTRLTVT.

The V and J genes are TRBV10-3 and TRBJ2-7; D might be TRBD2 (6 bases). Germline CDR1 ENHRY, CDR2 SYGVKD. Between the trimmed V and J ends, which lost 10 bases and 1 base, there was a span of 23 bases. This CDR3 is built from 16 residues. This chain's CDR3 is CATIREIGRRSYEQYF. The CDR3 DNA sequence: TGTGCCACCATTCGGGAGATAGGGAGAAGGTCCTACGAGCAGTACTTC.

In DNA form, the CDR3 reads TGTGCCAGCAGCTTGGCAGGGGGGGTCAATGAGCAGTTCTTC. It translates to CASSLAGGVNEQFF. The chain joins TRBV7-3 to TRBJ2-1; either TRBD1 or TRBD2 may supply D (7 bases each). Per germline, CDR1 SGHTA and CDR2 FQGTGA. The CDR3 runs to 14 residues. V was trimmed by 3 bases and J by 6 bases, leaving 12 bases between them.

The chain employs TRBV7-2 and TRBJ2-5; no clear D. This CDR3 spans 14 amino acids. The germline gives CDR1 SGHTA, CDR2 FQGNSA. V was clipped by 2 bases and J by 6 bases, with 13 bases between them. This CDR3 reads CASSLNLELKTQYF. The CDR3 bases are TGTGCCAGCAGCTTAAATCTAGAGCTGAAGACCCAGTACTTC.

This clone turned up a few times. This chain connects TRBV5-1 to TRBJ2-5, with D hard to call. This CDR3 is built from 14 residues. Per the germline V gene, CDR1 is SGHRS and CDR2 is YFSETQ. Trimming pared 0 bases from V and 1 base from J, leaving 7 bases between. CDR3 protein: CASSLGQLQETQYF. CDR3 DNA: TGCGCCAGCAGCTTGGGACAACTCCAAGAGACCCAGTACTTC.

This clone occurred a few times. The J gene is TRBJ1-6, the V gene TRBV19; D possibly corresponds to TRBD1 (5 bases). The germline V and J ends were trimmed by 1 base and 7 bases, with 11 bases remaining between them. The CDR3 spans 15 residues. Germline V gene lookup returns CDR1 LNHDA and CDR2 SQIVND (reference sequence). The CDR3 DNA follows: TGTGCCAGTAGTATAGTGGGGGGAGAGAATTCACCCCTCCACTTT. It encodes CASSIVGGENSPLHF.

V and J are TRBV6-5 and TRBJ2-1, with 9 bases lining up with TRBD2. Germline-derived CDR1 and CDR2 are MNHEY and SVGAGI. J lost 4 bases, V lost 5 bases, and 6 bases had no gene match. CDR3 length equals 15 residues. CDR3 nucleotides: TGTGCCAGCAGTCGCGGCGGGGGGGTATACAATGAGCAGTTCTTC. This codes for CASSRGGGVYNEQFF.

The J gene is TRBJ2-7, the V gene TRBV11-3; the D is unclear. The V end lost 5 bases, the J end lost 2 bases, and 10 bases lay between the germline ends. The CDR3 consists of 13 residues. Germline assignment: CDR1 SGHNT and CDR2 YENEEA. The DNA for the CDR3 is TGTGCCAGCAGCGAGAGTCGGGCCTACGAGCAGTACTTC. Protein product: CASSESRAYEQYF.

This clone was observed a few times. The CDR3 DNA follows: TGTGCCAGCAGCTCCGACAGGGGGCCAAGAGAGCAGTACTTC. Encoded protein: CASSSDRGPREQYF. This chain links TRBV7-9 with TRBJ2-7; 10 bases align to TRBD1. J gave up 7 bases and V 4 bases, and 7 bases lay outside the gene matches. Germline V gene data show CDR1 as SEHNR and CDR2 as FQNEAQ (reference sequence). CDR3 size: 14 residues.

The rearrangement joins TRBV5-6 to TRBJ2-5; TRBD1 aligns across 7 bases. The CDR3 totals 12 residues. V shed 6 bases, J shed 6 bases, and the junction held 5 bases outside the gene matches. CDR1 and CDR2 (germline): SGHDT, YYEEEE. The CDR3 region is CASTNRGKTQYF. The CDR3 nucleotides are TGTGCCAGCACCAACAGGGGAAAGACCCAGTACTTC.

This sequence joins TRBV19 and TRBJ2-5; TRBD2 matches at 9 bases. Trimming removed 4 bases from V and 8 bases from J; junction bases left unmatched: 17. In germline, CDR1 is LNHDA, CDR2 SQIVND (reference sequence). The CDR3 extends over 17 amino acids. The CDR3 protein is CASSKTGASGKSGTQYF. The CDR3 coding sequence is TGTGCCAGTAGTAAGACCGGGGCTAGCGGGAAATCGGGCACCCAGTACTTC. Supplemented by reference TRBV19 and TRBJ2-5, the full variable domain reads DGGITQSPKYLFRKEGQNVTLSCEQNLNHDAMYWYRQDPGQGLRLIYYSQIVNDFQKGDIAEGYSVSREKKESFPLTVTSAQKNPTAFYLCASSKTGASGKSGTQYFGPGTRLLVL.

V gene TRBV11-2 combines with J gene TRBJ2-7; TRBD2 matches at 10 bases. The CDR3 runs 20 residues. The germline CDR1 and CDR2 sequences are SGHAT and FQNNGV. V gave up 0 bases and J gave up 3 bases; unmatched junction bases: 17. CDR3: CASSLDRSFGLAEGIYEQYF. The CDR3 bases are TGTGCCAGCAGCTTAGATCGCAGTTTCGGACTAGCGGAAGGGATCTACGAGCAGTACTTC.

The table lists this clone with a count of one. V gene TRBV4-1 combines with J gene TRBJ2-7; tentatively, D is TRBD1 (7 bases). CDR1 and CDR2 from the germline V gene are MGHRA and YSYEKL. The CDR3 sequence is 15 residues long. The ends were cut back, 4 bases at V and 0 bases at J, with 13 bases in the middle. In DNA form, the CDR3 reads TGCGCCAGCAGCCGAGGCGGGACAGCCTCCTACGAGCAGTACTTC. Amino acids: CASSRGGTASYEQYF.

This clone was picked up one time. This sequence joins TRBV7-9 and TRBJ2-3, with 10 bases lining up with TRBD2. Germline CDR1 reads SEHNR; CDR2 reads FQNEAQ (reference sequence). V dropped 2 bases and J dropped 2; count of bases not matched to a gene: 10. CDR3 length: 18 amino acids. CDR3 protein: CASSLFLAGASYTDTQYF. The CDR3 DNA reads as TGTGCCAGCAGCTTATTCCTAGCGGGGGCCAGCTACACAGATACGCAGTATTTT.

This clone turned up a few times. The chain couples TRBV28 to TRBJ1-5; the D is unclear. The CDR3 totals 14 residues. The germline V and J ends were trimmed by 0 bases and 6 bases, with 9 bases remaining between them. Germline V gene sequence: CDR1 MDHEN, CDR2 SYDVKM. CDR3 sequence reads: CASSLWSGGQPQHF. The DNA of the CDR3 is TGTGCCAGCAGTTTATGGTCAGGAGGTCAGCCCCAGCATTTT.

This clone has just one count. V is TRBV6-1 and J is TRBJ2-7; 9 positions match TRBD2. CDR1 is MNHNS, CDR2 SASEGT, per germline. Trimming removed 6 bases from V and 2 bases from J; junction bases left unmatched: 5. The CDR3 has 14 amino acids. CDR3 nucleotides: TGTGCCAGCAGGGCCGGACTAGCGCCCTACGAGCAGTACTTC. Translation: CASRAGLAPYEQYF.